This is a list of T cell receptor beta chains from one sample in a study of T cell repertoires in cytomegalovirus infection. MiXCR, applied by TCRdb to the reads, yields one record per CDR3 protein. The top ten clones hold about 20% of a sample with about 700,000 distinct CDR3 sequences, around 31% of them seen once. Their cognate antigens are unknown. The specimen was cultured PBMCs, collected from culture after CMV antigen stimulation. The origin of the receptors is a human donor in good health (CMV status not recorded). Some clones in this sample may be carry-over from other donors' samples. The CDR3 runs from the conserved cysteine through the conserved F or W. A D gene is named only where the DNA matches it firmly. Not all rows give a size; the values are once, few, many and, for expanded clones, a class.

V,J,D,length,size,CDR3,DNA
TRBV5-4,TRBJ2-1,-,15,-,CASSSIDPLANEQFF,TGTGCCAGCAGCTCCATTGACCCCCTTGCGAATGAGCAGTTCTTC
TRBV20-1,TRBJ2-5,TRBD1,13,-,CSARLPGQGFQYF,TGCAGTGCTAGATTACCGGGACAGGGATTCCAGTACTTC
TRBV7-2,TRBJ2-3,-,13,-,CASSFRCTDTQYF,TGTGCCAGCAGCTTTCGGTGCACAGATACGCAGTATTTT
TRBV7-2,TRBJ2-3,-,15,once,CASSPREENTDTQYF,TGTGCCAGCAGCCCTAGGGAGGAAAACACAGATACGCAGTATTTT
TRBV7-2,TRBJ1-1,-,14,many,CASSAGVMDTEAFF,TGTGCCAGCAGCGCTGGGGTTATGGACACTGAAGCTTTCTTT
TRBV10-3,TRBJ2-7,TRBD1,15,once,CAISQTSTGTYEQYF,TGTGCCATCAGTCAAACCTCGACAGGGACCTACGAGCAGTACTTC
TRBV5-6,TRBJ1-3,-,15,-,CASSLNAGSMYTIYF,TGTGCCAGCAGCTTGAATGCGGGAAGTATGTACACCATATATTTT
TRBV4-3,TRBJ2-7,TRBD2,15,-,CASSQGTSGREEQYF,TGCGCCAGCAGCCAAGGGACTAGCGGGAGGGAGGAGCAGTACTTC
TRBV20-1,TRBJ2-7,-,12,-,CSAAPGGYEQYF,TGCAGTGCGGCGCCGGGTGGATACGAGCAGTACTTC
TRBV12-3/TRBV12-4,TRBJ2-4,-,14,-,CASSPGVAKNIQYF,TGTGCCAGCAGTCCAGGGGTAGCCAAAAACATTCAGTACTTC
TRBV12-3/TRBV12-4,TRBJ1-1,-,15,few,CASRRAPGLDTEAFF,TGTGCCAGCAGGAGGGCCCCCGGGTTGGACACTGAAGCTTTCTTT
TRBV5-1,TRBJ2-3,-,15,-,CATRRGWDADDTQYF,TGCGCCACCAGACGCGGGTGGGATGCCGACGATACGCAGTATTTT
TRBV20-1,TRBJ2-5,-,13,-,CSARITVQETQYF,TGCAGTGCTAGGATCACAGTGCAAGAGACCCAGTACTTC
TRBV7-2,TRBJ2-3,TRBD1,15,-,CASSPGQGAVDTQYF,TGTGCCAGCAGCCCCGGCCAGGGGGCCGTAGATACGCAGTATTTT
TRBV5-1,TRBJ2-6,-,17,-,CASSVTGFPWGANVLTF,TGCGCCAGCAGCGTCACAGGTTTCCCTTGGGGGGCCAACGTCCTGACTTTC
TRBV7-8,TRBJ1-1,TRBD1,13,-,CASSLQTGTEAFF,TGTGCCAGCAGCCTCCAGACAGGGACTGAAGCTTTCTTT
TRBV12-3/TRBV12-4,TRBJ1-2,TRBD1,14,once,CASRPGQGAYGYTF,TGTGCCAGCAGGCCGGGACAGGGGGCCTATGGCTACACCTTC
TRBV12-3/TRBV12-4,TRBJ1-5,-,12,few,CASKRGNQPQHF,TGTGCCAGCAAGAGGGGCAATCAGCCCCAGCATTTT
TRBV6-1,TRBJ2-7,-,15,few,CASSEGAGDSYEQYF,TGTGCCAGCAGTGAAGGCGCAGGGGACTCCTACGAGCAGTACTTC
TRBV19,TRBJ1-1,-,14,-,CASSIPRANTEAFF,TGTGCCAGTAGTATACCCCGGGCGAACACTGAAGCTTTCTTT
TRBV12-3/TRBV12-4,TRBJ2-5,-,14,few,CASSLVGVQETQYF,TGTGCCAGCAGTTTAGTGGGGGTACAAGAGACCCAGTACTTC
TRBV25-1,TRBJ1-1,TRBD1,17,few,CASSELGGDRAGSEAFF,TGTGCCAGCAGTGAATTGGGGGGAGACAGGGCCGGTAGTGAAGCTTTCTTT
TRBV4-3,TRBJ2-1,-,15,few,CASSQIASSYNEQFF,TGCGCCAGCAGCCAAATCGCTAGCTCCTACAATGAGCAGTTCTTC
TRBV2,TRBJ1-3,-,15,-,CASIGGSYSGNTIYF,TGTGCCAGCATCGGGGGTTCCTACTCTGGAAACACCATATATTTT
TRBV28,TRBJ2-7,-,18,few,CASSLYKRRGPYTYEQYF,TGTGCCAGCAGTTTATACAAGCGTAGGGGTCCGTATACCTACGAGCAGTACTTC
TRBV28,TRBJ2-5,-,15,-,CASSSFTSYQETQYF,TGTGCCAGCAGCAGCTTCACTAGTTACCAAGAGACCCAGTACTTC
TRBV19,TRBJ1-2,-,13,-,CASSNQGFYGYTF,TGTGCCAGTAGTAATCAGGGCTTCTATGGCTACACCTTC
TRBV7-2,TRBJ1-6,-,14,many,CASSLESGVEPLHF,TGTGCCAGCAGCTTAGAGTCCGGGGTTGAACCCCTCCACTTT
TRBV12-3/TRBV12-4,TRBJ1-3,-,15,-,CASSIGPAGGNTIYF,TGTGCCAGCAGCATCGGACCGGCCGGAGGAAACACCATATATTTT
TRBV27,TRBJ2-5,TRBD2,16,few,CASSHRTSGIRETQYF,TGTGCCAGCAGTCACCGGACTAGCGGGATTCGAGAGACCCAGTACTTC
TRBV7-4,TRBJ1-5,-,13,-,CASSLEGEAPQHF,TGTGCCAGCAGCTTAGAGGGAGAAGCTCCCCAGCATTTT
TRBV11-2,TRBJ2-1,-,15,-,CASNQDWGSYNEQFF,TGTGCCAGCAACCAGGACTGGGGGTCCTACAATGAGCAGTTCTTC
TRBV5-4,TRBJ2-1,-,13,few,CASSTGKGNEQFF,TGTGCCAGCAGCACAGGTAAGGGCAATGAGCAGTTCTTC
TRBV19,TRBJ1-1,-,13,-,CASMRGRATEAFF,TGTGCCAGTATGCGGGGCAGGGCAACTGAAGCTTTCTTT
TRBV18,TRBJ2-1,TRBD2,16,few,CASSPGGSGRGYEQFF,TGTGCCAGCTCACCGGGAGGAAGCGGGAGGGGCTATGAGCAGTTCTTC
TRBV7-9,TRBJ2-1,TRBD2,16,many,CASSLLRGGADNEQFF,TGTGCCAGCAGCTTACTTCGCGGGGGGGCGGACAATGAGCAGTTCTTC
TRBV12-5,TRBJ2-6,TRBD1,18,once,CASGTGTGSLAGANVLTF,TGTGCTAGTGGAACCGGGACAGGGTCCCTGGCTGGGGCCAACGTCCTGACTTTC
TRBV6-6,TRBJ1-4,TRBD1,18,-,CASSTPTGHGTAGEKLFF,TGTGCCAGCAGTACCCCGACCGGCCACGGGACAGCAGGGGAAAAACTGTTTTTT
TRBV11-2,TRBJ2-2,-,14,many,CASSLVTHTGELFF,TGTGCCAGCAGCTTAGTCACCCATACCGGGGAGCTGTTTTTT
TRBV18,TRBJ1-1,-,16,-,CASSPPGTGGNTEAFF,TGTGCCAGCTCACCACCCGGGACGGGGGGGAACACTGAAGCTTTCTTT
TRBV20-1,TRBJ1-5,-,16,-,CSARESPEYSNQPQHF,TGCAGTGCTAGAGAGTCGCCGGAATATAGCAATCAGCCCCAGCATTTT
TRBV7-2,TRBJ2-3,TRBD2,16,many,CASSPSGSGGTDTQYF,TGTGCCAGCAGTCCTAGCGGGAGCGGCGGCACAGATACGCAGTATTTT
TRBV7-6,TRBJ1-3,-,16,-,CASSPGRGDSGNTIYF,TGTGCCAGCAGCCCAGGCCGGGGAGACTCTGGAAACACCATATATTTT
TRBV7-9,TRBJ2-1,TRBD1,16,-,CASSLAGQGSYNEQFF,TGTGCCAGCAGCTTAGCGGGACAGGGGTCCTACAATGAGCAGTTCTTC
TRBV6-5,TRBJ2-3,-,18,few,CASSYSIPQQGGADTQYF,TGTGCCAGCAGTTACTCAATCCCCCAGCAGGGCGGCGCAGATACGCAGTATTTT
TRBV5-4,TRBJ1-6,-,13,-,CASSLELSSPLHF,TGTGCCAGCAGCTTGGAATTAAGTTCACCCCTCCACTTT
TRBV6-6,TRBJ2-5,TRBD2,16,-,CASSYWGSGGQETQYF,TGTGCCAGCAGTTACTGGGGTAGCGGGGGTCAAGAGACCCAGTACTTC
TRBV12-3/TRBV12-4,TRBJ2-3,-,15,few,CASTSHPPRDHTQYF,TGTGCCAGCACTTCCCATCCCCCGAGGGATCATACGCAGTATTTT
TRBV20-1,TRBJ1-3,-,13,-,CSARAGAGDTIYF,TGCAGTGCTAGAGCAGGGGCCGGGGACACCATATATTTT
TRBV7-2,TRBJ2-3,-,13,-,CASSFNTLDTQYF,TGTGCCAGCAGCTTTAATACGTTGGATACGCAGTATTTT
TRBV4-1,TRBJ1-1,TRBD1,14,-,CASSISTGGTEAFF,TGCGCCAGCAGCATATCGACAGGGGGCACTGAAGCTTTCTTT